The 18 T cell receptor beta chains reported below all come from one sample, sequenced in a study of T cell responses to AZD1222 COVID-19 vaccine. TCRdb's copy holds only in-frame clones and misses some; the assay was immunoSEQ multiplex PCR. The sample holds over 100,000 clones; over 80% are singletons and the top ten take less than 9.5%. This specimen was peripheral blood, taken on day 0 of AZD1222 vaccination. The receptors were sampled from an adult in good health.

CDR3 amino acids: CASSRAPGNSPLHF. The DNA for the CDR3 is TGTGCCAGTAGTAGGGCCCCAGGCAATTCACCCCTCCACTTT. This chain joins TRBV19 and TRBJ1-6; D gene ambiguous. The germline V gene encodes CDR1 LNHDA and CDR2 SQIVND (reference sequence). This CDR3 spans 14 amino acids. The V end was cut by 4 bases, the J end by 7 bases, with 11 bases between.

This chain joins TRBV12-5 and TRBJ2-5; a weak D match, TRBD2 (6 bases). Trimming cost V 5 bases and J 2 bases, with 15 bases left between them. Germline V gene data show CDR1 as LGHNT and CDR2 as FRNRAP. The length of the CDR3 is 15 residues. The CDR3 DNA reads TGTGCTAGTGGTCTTGGTGTAGGGACTCAAGAGACCCAGTACTTC. Protein: CASGLGVGTQETQYF.

The chain links TRBV10-2 to TRBJ1-3; D gene uncertain. Trimming pared 3 bases from V and 0 bases from J, leaving 9 bases between. Germline V gene sequence: CDR1 WSHSY, CDR2 SAAADI. There are 15 residues in the CDR3. The CDR3 sequence: CASSDVGSSGNTIYF. DNA for the CDR3: TGCGCCAGCAGTGATGTAGGGAGCTCTGGAAACACCATATATTTT.

This sequence joins TRBV7-9 and TRBJ1-3; D not resolved. The CDR3 has 13 amino acids. The V and J ends lost 7 bases and 5 bases respectively, with 12 bases between them. Germline V lookup: CDR1 SEHNR, CDR2 FQNEAQ (reference sequence). The chain's CDR3 is CASTLSSRNTIYF. The DNA of the CDR3 is TGTGCCAGCACCCTTAGTTCCAGAAACACCATATATTTT.

The chain has TRBV7-8 and TRBJ1-5; a possible D gene is TRBD1 (6 bases). This CDR3 has 15 residues. V lost 4 bases and J 9 bases, leaving 19 bases between the germline ends. Germline CDR1 SGHVS, CDR2 FQNEAQ. The CDR3 region is CASSSTAQGLGPQHF. CDR3 DNA sequence: TGTGCCAGCAGCTCAACTGCTCAGGGGTTAGGGCCCCAGCATTTT.

The rearrangement uses TRBV4-2 and TRBJ1-5; D is undetermined. This CDR3 has 15 residues. Germline-derived CDR1 and CDR2 are LGHNA and YNFKEQ. V dropped 0 bases and J dropped 4 bases, with 10 bases sitting between them. CDR3 bases: TGTGCCAGCAGCCAAGATTCAGGCGAGAATCAGCCCCAGCATTTT. Translating gives CASSQDSGENQPQHF.

The rearrangement links TRBV6-1 to TRBJ2-7; no firm D call. CDR1 is MNHNS, CDR2 SASEGT, per germline. The CDR3 is made up of 13 amino acids. Trimming shortened V by 2 bases and J by 7 bases, and 12 bases separated the two germline ends. CDR3 nucleotide sequence: TGTGCCAGCAGTGAAAGTGTCTTGATGGAGCAGTACTTC. Encoded protein: CASSESVLMEQYF.

The chain combines TRBV6-2 or TRBV6-3 with TRBJ2-5; D call uncertain. Trimming stripped 4 bases from V and 5 bases from J, with 17 bases between. The germline V gene has CDR1 MNHEY and CDR2 SVGEGT. The CDR3 has 15 amino acids. CDR3 in DNA: TGTGCCAGCAGTTCCTCGACCAGGTCTTGGGAGACCCAGTACTTC. Protein: CASSSSTRSWETQYF.

The rearrangement uses TRBV6-5 and TRBJ1-1; D not certain. In germline, CDR1 is MNHEY, CDR2 SVGAGI. The CDR3 extends over 13 amino acids. The V and J ends lost 6 bases and 5 bases respectively, with 13 bases between them. The CDR3 region has the DNA TGTGCCAGCAGCCCAGTCCTTACGACTGAAGCTTTCTTT. This codes for CASSPVLTTEAFF.

The V gene is TRBV7-5, the J gene TRBJ2-1; TRBD2 is the table's D call and was not checked against the DNA. TRBV7-5 is designated a pseudogene. The CDR3 loop spans 17 amino acids. The CDR3 coding sequence is TGTGTCAGAAGCTTCCCTCTCTTAGCGGTTACCTACAATGAGCAGTTCTTC. Translated: CVRSFPLLAVTYNEQFF.

V usage is TRBV27 and J usage is TRBJ1-1; D might be TRBD1 (6 bases). V was clipped by 6 bases and J by 7 bases, with 18 bases between them. The CDR3 consists of 14 residues. Germline CDR1 reads MNHEY; CDR2 reads SMNVEV (reference sequence). CDR3 residues: CASSIQGQDGEAFF. CDR3 DNA sequence: TGTGCCAGCAGCATACAGGGCCAGGATGGTGAAGCTTTCTTT.

The CDR3 is CASSHRDRVHLDGYTF. In DNA form, the CDR3 reads TGCGCCAGCAGCCACCGGGACAGGGTCCATTTGGATGGCTACACCTTC. The chain couples TRBV5-1 to TRBJ1-2; 9 bases agree with TRBD1. This CDR3 is built from 16 residues. J lost 6 bases, V lost 4 bases, and 13 bases had no gene match. The germline gives CDR1 SGHRS, CDR2 YFSETQ.

The chain combines TRBV7-9 with TRBJ2-5; 7 bases agree with TRBD1. With V trimmed by 4 bases and J by 5 bases, 7 bases remained unmatched. Germline V CDR1 and CDR2: SEHNR, FQNEAQ (reference sequence). CDR3 size: 14 residues. As DNA, the CDR3 is TGTGCCAGCAGCTACAGGGGTGCACAGGAGACCCAGTACTTC. Its translation is CASSYRGAQETQYF.

CDR3 bases: TGTGCCAGCAGGGAAACAGGTAACAATGAGCAGTTCTTC. It codes for CASRETGNNEQFF. J is TRBJ2-1 and V is TRBV27; weak D call: TRBD1 (5 bases). The V end lost 6 bases, the J end lost 5 bases, and 11 bases lay between the germline ends. The CDR3 is 13 amino acids. Germline CDR1 reads MNHEY; CDR2 reads SMNVEV (reference sequence).

The genes are TRBV19 and TRBJ2-2; no definite D call. The CDR3 extends over 16 amino acids. Trimming removed 3 bases at V and 4 bases at J, with 15 bases between. The germline CDR1 and CDR2 sequences are LNHDA and SQIVND (reference sequence). CDR3 in amino acids: CASSIAGLPGTGELFF. The CDR3 DNA reads as TGTGCCAGTAGTATCGCCGGGCTACCAGGCACCGGGGAGCTGTTTTTT. Filled out from reference TRBV19 and TRBJ2-2, the complete variable domain reads DGGITQSPKYLFRKEGQNVTLSCEQNLNHDAMYWYRQDPGQGLRLIYYSQIVNDFQKGDIAEGYSVSREKKESFPLTVTSAQKNPTAFYLCASSIAGLPGTGELFFGEGSRLTVL.

V usage is TRBV5-1 and J usage is TRBJ2-5; 9 bases match TRBD1. The CDR3 consists of 13 residues. Germline CDR1 reads SGHRS; CDR2 reads YFSETQ. With 7 bases clipped from V and 5 bases from J, the junction kept 6 bases outside the gene matches. This CDR3 is CASPEDRGETQYF. CDR3 DNA sequence: TGCGCCAGCCCTGAAGACAGGGGGGAGACCCAGTACTTC.

The chain couples TRBV6-6 to TRBJ2-7; 12 positions agree with TRBD2. This CDR3 is 17 amino acids long. Per germline, CDR1 MNHNY and CDR2 SVGAGI (reference sequence). V was pared by 5 bases and J by 3 bases, with 11 bases of the junction left unmatched. CDR3: CASSLQLAGGTLYEQYF. CDR3 sequence (DNA): TGTGCCAGCAGTCTTCAACTAGCGGGAGGTACCCTCTACGAGCAGTACTTC.

The chain is built from TRBV29-1 and TRBJ2-2; possible D gene TRBD2, 5 bases. The CDR3 length is 13 residues. Deletions cut 5 bases from V and 5 bases from J, with 12 bases between. CDR1 is SQVTM and CDR2 is ANQGSEA in the germline V gene. The chain's CDR3 is CSVQVGGTGELFF. The CDR3 DNA sequence: TGCAGCGTTCAGGTGGGCGGGACCGGGGAGCTGTTTTTT.